The clone carrying this TCR beta chain was seen a handful of times. The antigen is not known. The sample originates from a study of early T cells in non-severe SARS-CoV-2 infection. Turning to the study itself: Whole-blood bulk RNA, unsorted, was sequenced, and chains were unpaired. Study-level findings and limits: VDJdb matches were skewed toward anti-spike CD8 T cell responses.

Researchers attached unique molecular identifiers to individual cDNA molecules. TCRdb reprocessed the 5' RACE reads with MiXCR, giving one entry per CDR3 protein. The repertoire holds 65,000 to 90,000 distinct CDR3 sequences, with around 10% as singletons. The sequencing sample was made of whole blood. The clonotype originates from an adult who was a healthcare worker with PCR-confirmed SARS-CoV-2 infection or an uninfected control (not recorded which).

The CDR3: CASSWASNQPQHF. The CDR3 DNA sequence: TGTGCCAGCAGTTGGGCGAGTAATCAGCCCCAGCATTTT. This rearrangement joins TRBV6-2 or TRBV6-3 to TRBJ1-5; D is unresolved. This CDR3 is 13 amino acids long. Trimming left V 4 bases short and J 4 bases short, with 8 bases between. In germline, CDR1 is MNHEY, CDR2 SVGEGT.